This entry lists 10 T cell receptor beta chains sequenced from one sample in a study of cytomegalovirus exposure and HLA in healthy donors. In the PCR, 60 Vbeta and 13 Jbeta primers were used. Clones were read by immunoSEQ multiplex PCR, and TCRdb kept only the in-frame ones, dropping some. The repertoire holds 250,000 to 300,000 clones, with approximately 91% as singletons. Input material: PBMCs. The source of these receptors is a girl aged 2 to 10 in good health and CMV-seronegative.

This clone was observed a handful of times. The CDR3 sequence is CASSERDYSYEQYF. DNA of the CDR3: TGTGCCAGCAGTGAGCGGGACTACTCCTACGAGCAGTACTTC. The chain has TRBV25-1 and TRBJ2-7; 7 bases map to TRBD2. The germline CDR1 and CDR2 sequences are MGHDK and SYGVNS. After removal of 3 bases from V and 0 bases from J, the junction contained 2 bases not matched to a gene. The CDR3 length is 14 residues.

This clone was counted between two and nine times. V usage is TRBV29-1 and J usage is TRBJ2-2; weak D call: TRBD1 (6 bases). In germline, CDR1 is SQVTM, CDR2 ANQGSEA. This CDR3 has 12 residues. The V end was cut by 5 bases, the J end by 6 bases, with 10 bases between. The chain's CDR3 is CSVQGIAGELFF. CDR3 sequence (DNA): TGCAGCGTTCAGGGGATTGCCGGGGAGCTGTTTTTT.

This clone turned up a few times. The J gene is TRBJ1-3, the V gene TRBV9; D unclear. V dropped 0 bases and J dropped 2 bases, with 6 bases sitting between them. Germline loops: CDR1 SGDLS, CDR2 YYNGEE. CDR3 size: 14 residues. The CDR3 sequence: CASSVVGTGNTIYF. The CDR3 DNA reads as TGTGCCAGCAGCGTAGTCGGGACTGGAAACACCATATATTTT.

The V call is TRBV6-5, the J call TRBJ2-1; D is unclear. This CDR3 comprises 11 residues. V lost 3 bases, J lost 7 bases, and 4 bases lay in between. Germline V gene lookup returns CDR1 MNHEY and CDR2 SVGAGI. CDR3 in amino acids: CASSYRNEQFF. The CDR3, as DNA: TGTGCCAGCAGTTATCGGAATGAGCAGTTCTTC.

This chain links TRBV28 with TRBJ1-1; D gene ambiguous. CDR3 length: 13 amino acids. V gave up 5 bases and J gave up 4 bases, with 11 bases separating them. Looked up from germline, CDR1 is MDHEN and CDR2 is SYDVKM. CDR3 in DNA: TGTGCCAGCAGTCGGTTGTATCTCACTGAAGCTTTCTTT. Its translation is CASSRLYLTEAFF.

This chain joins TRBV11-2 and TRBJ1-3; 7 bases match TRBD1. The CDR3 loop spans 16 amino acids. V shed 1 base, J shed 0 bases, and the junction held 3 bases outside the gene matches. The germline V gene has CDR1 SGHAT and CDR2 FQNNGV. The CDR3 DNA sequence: TGTGCCAGCAGCTTAGGGGACAGAATCTCTGGAAACACCATATATTTT. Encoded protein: CASSLGDRISGNTIYF.

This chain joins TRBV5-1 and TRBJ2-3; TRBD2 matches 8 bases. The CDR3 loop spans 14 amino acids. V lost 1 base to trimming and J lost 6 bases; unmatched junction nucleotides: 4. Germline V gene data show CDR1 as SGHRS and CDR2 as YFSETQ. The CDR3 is CASSLSGGGDTQYF. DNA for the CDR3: TGCGCCAGCAGCTTGAGCGGGGGCGGGGATACGCAGTATTTT.

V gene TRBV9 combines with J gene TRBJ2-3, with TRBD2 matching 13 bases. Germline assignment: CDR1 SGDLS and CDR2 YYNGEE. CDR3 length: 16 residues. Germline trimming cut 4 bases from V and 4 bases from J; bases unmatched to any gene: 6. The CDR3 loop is CASSLRTSGGPDTQYF. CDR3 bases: TGTGCCAGCAGCCTACGGACTAGCGGGGGACCAGATACGCAGTATTTT. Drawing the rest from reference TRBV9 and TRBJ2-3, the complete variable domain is DSGVTQTPKHLITATGQRVTLRCSPRSGDLSVYWYQQSLDQGLQFLIQYYNGEERAKGNILERFSAQQFPDLHSELNLSSLELGDSALYFCASSLRTSGGPDTQYFGPGTRLTVL.

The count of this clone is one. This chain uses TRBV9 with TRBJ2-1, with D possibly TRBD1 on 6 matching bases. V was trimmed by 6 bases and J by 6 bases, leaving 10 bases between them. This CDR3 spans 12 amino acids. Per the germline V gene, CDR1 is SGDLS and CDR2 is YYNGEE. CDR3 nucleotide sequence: TGTGCCAGCAAGGGGGAAGGCAATGAGCAGTTCTTC. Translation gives CASKGEGNEQFF.

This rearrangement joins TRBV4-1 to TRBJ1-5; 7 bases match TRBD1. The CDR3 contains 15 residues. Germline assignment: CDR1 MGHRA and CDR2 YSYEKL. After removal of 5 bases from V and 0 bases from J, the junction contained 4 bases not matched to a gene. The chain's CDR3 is CASSEGAFSNQPQHF. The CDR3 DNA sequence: TGCGCCAGCAGCGAGGGGGCCTTTAGCAATCAGCCCCAGCATTTT.